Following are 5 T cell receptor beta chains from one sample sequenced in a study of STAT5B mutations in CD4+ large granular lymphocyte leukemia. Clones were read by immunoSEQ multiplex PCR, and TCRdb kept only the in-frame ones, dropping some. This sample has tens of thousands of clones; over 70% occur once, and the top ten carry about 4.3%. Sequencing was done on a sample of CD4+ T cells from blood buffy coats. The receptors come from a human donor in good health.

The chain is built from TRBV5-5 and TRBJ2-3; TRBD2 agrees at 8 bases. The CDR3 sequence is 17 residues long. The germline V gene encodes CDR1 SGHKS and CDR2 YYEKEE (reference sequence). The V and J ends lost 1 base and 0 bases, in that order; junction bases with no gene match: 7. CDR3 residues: CASSLWELAESTDTQYF. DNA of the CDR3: TGTGCCAGCAGCTTGTGGGAACTAGCGGAGAGCACAGATACGCAGTATTTT.

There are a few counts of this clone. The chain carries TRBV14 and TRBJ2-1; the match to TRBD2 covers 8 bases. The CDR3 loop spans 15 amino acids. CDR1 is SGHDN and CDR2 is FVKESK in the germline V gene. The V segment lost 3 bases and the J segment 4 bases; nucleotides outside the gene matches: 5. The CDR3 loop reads CASSQTTSVYNEQFF. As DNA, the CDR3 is TGTGCCAGCAGCCAGACGACTAGCGTTTACAATGAGCAGTTCTTC.

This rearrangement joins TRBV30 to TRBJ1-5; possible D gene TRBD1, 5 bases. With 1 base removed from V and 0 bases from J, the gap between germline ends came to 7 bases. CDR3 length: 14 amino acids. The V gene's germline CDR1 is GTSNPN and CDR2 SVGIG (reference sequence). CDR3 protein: CAWSGGSSNQPQHF. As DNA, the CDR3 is TGTGCCTGGAGTGGGGGGAGTAGCAATCAGCCCCAGCATTTT.

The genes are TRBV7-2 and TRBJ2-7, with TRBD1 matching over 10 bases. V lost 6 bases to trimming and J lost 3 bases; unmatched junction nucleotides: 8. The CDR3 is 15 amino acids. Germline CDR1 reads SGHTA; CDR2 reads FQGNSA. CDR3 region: CASSSNRDRGYEQYF. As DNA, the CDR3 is TGTGCCAGCAGTTCCAATCGGGACAGGGGCTACGAGCAGTACTTC.

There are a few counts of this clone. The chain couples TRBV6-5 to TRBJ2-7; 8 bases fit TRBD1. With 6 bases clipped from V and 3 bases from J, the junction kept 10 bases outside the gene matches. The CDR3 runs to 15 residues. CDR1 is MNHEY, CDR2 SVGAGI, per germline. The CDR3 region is CASRPPDRAFYEQYF. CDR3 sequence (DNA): TGTGCCAGCAGACCTCCGGACAGGGCTTTCTACGAGCAGTACTTC.